What follows are 8 T cell receptor beta chains derived from one specimen sequenced in a study of CD8+ T cells in alopecia areata. Treatment described: oral pan-JAK inhibitor, 5-10 mg twice daily. RNA extraction was followed by reverse transcription into cDNA, which acted as the sequencing template. Repertoires were generated with immunoSEQ multiplex PCR, while TCRdb's copy carries only in-frame clones and drops some. The data show about 110,000 clones, 84% seen once. Sample: CD8+ T cells sorted from blood, taken at week 24, from a patient treated with tofacitinib. Every receptor here comes from a human donor with alopecia areata.

The chain carries TRBV19 and TRBJ2-1; the D gene is possibly TRBD1 (5 bases). Germline loops: CDR1 LNHDA, CDR2 SQIVND (reference sequence). The CDR3 has 12 residues. Trimming shortened V by 11 bases and J by 0 bases, and 8 bases separated the two germline ends. The CDR3 bases are TGTGCCTCCACAGGCTCCTACAATGAGCAGTTCTTC. Its protein is CASTGSYNEQFF. Looking up the rest from reference TRBV19 and TRBJ2-1 gives the full variable domain: DGGITQSPKYLFRKEGQNVTLSCEQNLNHDAMYWYRQDPGQGLRLIYYSQIVNDFQKGDIAEGYSVSREKKESFPLTVTSAQKNPTAFYLCASTGSYNEQFFGPGTRLTVL.

V and J are TRBV27 and TRBJ1-3; unclear D gene. The V gene lost 5 bases and the J gene lost 0 bases, with 17 bases spanning the gap. The germline gives CDR1 MNHEY, CDR2 SMNVEV (reference sequence). The CDR3 contains 17 residues. The CDR3 loop reads CASSRCMRVSSGNTIYF. In nucleotides, the CDR3 is TGTGCCAGCAGTAGGTGTATGCGGGTCAGCTCTGGAAACACCATATATTTT.

The chain joins TRBV11-3 to TRBJ2-2; 9 bases are a match to TRBD2. V shed 1 base and J 4 bases; nucleotides not matched to a gene: 4. Germline V gene sequence: CDR1 SGHNT, CDR2 YENEEA. The CDR3 loop spans 16 amino acids. The CDR3 region is CASSLVFSGGTGELFF. In DNA form, the CDR3 reads TGTGCCAGCAGCTTAGTTTTTAGCGGGGGCACCGGGGAGCTGTTTTTT.

J is TRBJ2-7 and V is TRBV27, with TRBD2 matching over 9 bases. Germline lookup yields CDR1 MNHEY and CDR2 SMNVEV (reference sequence). CDR3 size: 14 residues. V lost 5 bases, J lost 2 bases, and 4 bases stayed unmatched. CDR3 in amino acids: CASSPSGATYEQYF. The CDR3 coding sequence is TGTGCCAGCAGTCCTAGCGGGGCAACCTACGAGCAGTACTTC.

This chain uses TRBV7-9 with TRBJ2-4, with TRBD1 matching 7 bases. Trimming took 5 bases from V and 1 from J; bases not matched to a gene: 5. This CDR3 spans 15 amino acids. Germline values: CDR1 SEHNR, CDR2 FQNEAQ (reference sequence). CDR3 protein: CASSRAQGAKNIQYF. The CDR3 region has the DNA TGTGCCAGCAGCCGAGCACAGGGGGCCAAAAACATTCAGTACTTC.

The rearrangement uses TRBV7-8 and TRBJ2-6, with TRBD2 as a possible D gene (5 bases). Trimming pared 5 bases from V and 0 bases from J, leaving 11 bases between. The CDR3 covers 16 residues. Germline V lookup: CDR1 SGHVS, CDR2 FQNEAQ. CDR3 in DNA: TGTGCCAGCAGCGCCCGGGGAGTCTCTGGGGCCAACGTCCTGACTTTC. Amino acids: CASSARGVSGANVLTF.

The chain employs TRBV10-3 and TRBJ1-6, with D possibly being TRBD1 (6 bases). Trimming removed 4 bases from V and 11 bases from J, with 15 bases in between. The CDR3 is made up of 14 amino acids. Germline V lookup: CDR1 ENHRY, CDR2 SYGVKD. The CDR3: CAISGWDIQPPLHF. CDR3 sequence (DNA): TGTGCCATCAGTGGATGGGACATTCAACCACCCCTCCACTTT.

V and J are TRBV4-2 and TRBJ2-7; D is possibly TRBD1 (5 bases). Germline V gene data show CDR1 as LGHNA and CDR2 as YNFKEQ. The CDR3 contains 16 residues. Trimming removed 0 bases from V and 5 bases from J, with 17 bases in between. In DNA form, the CDR3 reads TGTGCCAGCAGCCAAGATCTTGCAGGGTCAACCAACGAGCAGTACTTC. Translated: CASSQDLAGSTNEQYF.